Listed here are 25 T cell receptor beta chains from one sample, sequenced in a study of blood T cell repertoires in COVID-19. Assay: immunoSEQ multiplex PCR; the TCRdb copy retains only in-frame clones and omits some. The data hold around 390,000 clones, with about 83% observed a single time. The specimen sequenced was PBMCs or T cells enriched from blood (not recorded which). The receptors derive from a woman between 50 and 59 years old who had recovered from COVID-19.

The chain joins TRBV27 to TRBJ1-4; weak D call: TRBD1 (5 bases). Germline CDR1 and CDR2: MNHEY and SMNVEV (reference sequence). CDR3 length: 13 amino acids. Trimming removed 4 bases at V and 5 bases at J, with 8 bases between. The CDR3 DNA is TGTGCCAGCAGTTCGACAGTGAATGAAAAACTGTTTTTT. It yields the protein CASSSTVNEKLFF.

The V call is TRBV4-1, the J call TRBJ2-2; 16 bases agree with TRBD2. The CDR3 length is 18 residues. Germline CDR1 is MGHRA and CDR2 is YSYEKL. V dropped 2 bases and J dropped 5; count of bases not matched to a gene: 5. The CDR3 spells CASSQLGLAGGRTGELFF. CDR3 nucleotide sequence: TGCGCCAGCAGCCAATTGGGACTAGCGGGGGGGAGGACCGGGGAGCTGTTTTTT.

The rearrangement joins TRBV7-9 to TRBJ1-1; D might be TRBD1 (6 bases). With 5 bases removed from V and 5 bases from J, the gap between germline ends came to 15 bases. The CDR3 covers 14 residues. Germline loops: CDR1 SEHNR, CDR2 FQNEAQ (reference sequence). CDR3 sequence (DNA): TGTGCCAGCAGCCAACGGGACACGGGAACTGAAGCTTTCTTT. Protein: CASSQRDTGTEAFF.

The chain recombines TRBV7-8 with TRBJ1-2; D might be TRBD1 (5 bases). Germline V gene data show CDR1 as SGHVS and CDR2 as FQNEAQ. V was trimmed by 1 base and J by 7 bases, leaving 13 bases between them. This CDR3 region has 14 residues. The CDR3, as DNA: TGTGCCAGCAGCTTAGTATGGGGGGAGGTTGGCTACACCTTC. Residues: CASSLVWGEVGYTF.

This rearrangement joins TRBV15 to TRBJ2-5; the D gene is possibly TRBD2 (5 bases). This CDR3 comprises 13 residues. The germline gives CDR1 LNHNV, CDR2 YYDKDF (reference sequence). Between the trimmed V and J ends, which lost 6 bases and 5 bases, there was a span of 13 bases. The CDR3 protein is CATRRTAGETQYF. The CDR3, as DNA: TGTGCCACCAGGAGGACTGCCGGGGAGACCCAGTACTTC.

This chain connects TRBV24-1 to TRBJ2-1, with TRBD1 matching over 8 bases. Germline CDR1 KGHDR, CDR2 SFDVKD. This CDR3 is 18 amino acids long. With V trimmed by 2 bases and J by 2 bases, 10 bases remained unmatched. CDR3 sequence reads: CATSDSILDRDTYNEQFF. As DNA, the CDR3 is TGTGCCACCAGTGATTCCATCTTGGACAGGGACACCTACAATGAGCAGTTCTTC.

V and J are TRBV19 and TRBJ2-5; the match to TRBD2 covers 14 bases. Trimming at V came to 7 bases and at J to 5 bases, leaving 6 bases not matched to a gene. Germline V CDR1 and CDR2: LNHDA, SQIVND (reference sequence). There are 15 residues in the CDR3. The CDR3 loop is CASKTSGGARETQYF. CDR3 coding DNA: TGTGCCAGTAAGACTAGCGGGGGGGCCCGGGAGACCCAGTACTTC.

Note on this clone: The sample contains more than one DNA sequence encoding this CDR3. The rearrangement uses TRBV7-2 and TRBJ2-1, with 7 nucleotides matching TRBD2. Trimming removed 4 bases from V and 3 bases from J; junction bases left unmatched: 6. This CDR3 is 15 amino acids long. Germline V lookup: CDR1 SGHTA, CDR2 FQGNSA. The CDR3: CASSSTGTNYNEQFF. CDR3 bases: TGTGCCAGCAGCTCTACCGGGACTAACTACAATGAGCAGTTCTTC.

The V gene is TRBV29-1, the J gene TRBJ1-3, with D uncertain. Germline CDR1 is SQVTM and CDR2 is ANQGSEA. Trimming stripped 6 bases from V and 6 bases from J, with 21 bases between. The CDR3 has 15 residues. Here the CDR3 reads CSVVEAGNTQNTIYF. The DNA of the CDR3 is TGCAGCGTCGTTGAAGCCGGGAACACTCAAAACACCATATATTTT.

This sequence joins TRBV9 and TRBJ1-2; D unresolved. Trimming cost V 3 bases and J 14 bases, with 20 bases left between them. CDR1 is SGDLS and CDR2 is YYNGEE in the germline V gene. The CDR3 spans 13 residues. The CDR3, as DNA: TGTGCCAGCAGCGCAGCCGGCGGCACCTCGATAACCTTC. Amino acids: CASSAAGGTSITF.

This chain joins TRBV27 and TRBJ1-3, with D uncertain. CDR1 MNHEY and CDR2 SMNVEV come from the germline V gene (reference sequence). Trimming pared 5 bases from V and 2 bases from J, leaving 13 bases between. The CDR3 is made up of 15 amino acids. CDR3 loop: CASSPPEGTGNTIYF. The CDR3 DNA reads as TGTGCCAGCAGTCCGCCGGAGGGCACTGGAAACACCATATATTTT.

This chain joins TRBV3-1 (or the pseudogene TRBV3-2) and TRBJ1-3; D remains ambiguous. The CDR3 is 14 amino acids. Per germline, CDR1 LGHDT and CDR2 YNNKEL (reference sequence). V was clipped by 2 bases and J by 0 bases, with 5 bases between them. This CDR3 reads CASSQPSSGNTIYF. DNA for the CDR3: TGTGCCAGCAGCCAACCGAGCTCTGGAAACACCATATATTTT.

The chain joins TRBV27 to TRBJ1-4, with D unclear. The CDR3 is 14 amino acids. The ends were cut back, 6 bases at V and 5 bases at J, with 13 bases in the middle. The germline V gene has CDR1 MNHEY and CDR2 SMNVEV (reference sequence). CDR3 DNA sequence: TGTGCCAGCAGGCGGAATCCCACGAATGAAAAACTGTTTTTT. This translates into CASRRNPTNEKLFF.

The genes are TRBV5-6 and TRBJ1-1, with D uncertain. V was pared by 4 bases and J by 5 bases, with 15 bases between. There are 14 residues in the CDR3. Germline-derived CDR1 and CDR2 are SGHDT and YYEEEE. The CDR3 protein is CASSMDGETTEAFF. CDR3 DNA: TGTGCCAGCAGCATGGACGGAGAAACGACTGAAGCTTTCTTT.

The table lists this clone with a few counts. V and J are TRBV19 and TRBJ2-7; no definite D call. V was trimmed by 1 base and J by 6 bases, leaving 13 bases between them. Germline V gives CDR1 LNHDA, CDR2 SQIVND (reference sequence). The CDR3 runs to 14 residues. DNA for the CDR3: TGTGCCAGTAGTATAGGAGAGGTTTCGAGCGAGCAGTACTTC. Translation: CASSIGEVSSEQYF.

The chain joins TRBV18 to TRBJ2-1; possible D gene TRBD1, 6 bases. CDR1 KGHSH and CDR2 LQKENI come from the germline V gene. The CDR3 has 14 amino acids. V was trimmed by 1 base and J by 7 bases, leaving 11 bases between them. The CDR3 region is CASSPQYRANEQFF. The CDR3 bases are TGTGCCAGCTCACCACAGTACAGGGCAAATGAGCAGTTCTTC.

This chain joins TRBV13 and TRBJ1-6; the D gene is possibly TRBD1 (5 bases). Germline V CDR1 and CDR2: PRHDT, FYEKMQ (reference sequence). V lost 4 bases, J lost 7 bases, and 17 bases lay in between. The CDR3 has 16 residues. CDR3 region: CASSWGTEKRNSPLHF. The DNA of the CDR3 is TGTGCCAGCAGCTGGGGGACTGAAAAACGGAATTCACCCCTCCACTTT.

The chain is built from TRBV5-1 and TRBJ2-3; 10 nucleotides align to TRBD2. V lost 0 bases and J lost 4; bases outside the gene matches: 8. Germline CDR1 and CDR2: SGHRS and YFSETQ. This CDR3 region has 17 residues. The CDR3 sequence: CASSLGGAGGRADTQYF. The CDR3 nucleotides read TGCGCCAGCAGCTTGGGTGGAGCGGGGGGGCGAGCAGATACGCAGTATTTT.

The CDR3 DNA reads as TGCGCCAGCAGCCGCCTAATGGGAGGGGAGCAGTACTTC. Residues: CASSRLMGGEQYF. V is TRBV4-3 and J is TRBJ2-7, with 7 nucleotides matching TRBD2. Germline V lookup: CDR1 LGHNA, CDR2 YSLEER. This CDR3 has 13 residues. The trim removed 4 bases at V and 7 bases at J, leaving 7 bases unmatched.

This rearrangement joins TRBV7-8 to TRBJ2-7, with 9 nucleotides matching TRBD1. CDR1 SGHVS and CDR2 FQNEAQ come from the germline V gene. The CDR3 totals 14 residues. V was clipped by 7 bases and J by 4 bases; unmatched bases: 8. The CDR3 DNA reads as TGTGCCAGCACCCCTTGGGACAGGGCTTACGAGCAGTACTTC. This encodes CASTPWDRAYEQYF.

The chain employs TRBV4-2 and TRBJ2-3, with TRBD1 as a possible D gene (6 bases). The CDR3 runs to 16 residues. Trimming took 3 bases from V and 8 from J, leaving 21 bases between them. Per germline, CDR1 LGHNA and CDR2 YNFKEQ. The CDR3 DNA reads as TGTGCCAGCAGCCATGAGGACAGTAAGGAGTTAGGTACGCAGTATTTT. This gives the protein CASSHEDSKELGTQYF.

The chain is built from TRBV27 and TRBJ1-6; D is unclear. Germline V CDR1 and CDR2: MNHEY, SMNVEV (reference sequence). Trimming removed 3 bases from V and 0 bases from J, with 6 bases in between. CDR3 length equals 15 residues. CDR3 region: CASSFLDSYNSPLHF. The CDR3 DNA sequence: TGTGCCAGCAGTTTCCTAGACTCCTATAATTCACCCCTCCACTTT.

The chain couples TRBV5-4 to TRBJ2-7; 7 bases match TRBD2. Germline-derived CDR1 and CDR2 are SGHNT and YYREEE (reference sequence). Unmatched junction bases numbered 15, after V lost 3 bases and J lost 6 bases. This CDR3 spans 16 amino acids. For the CDR3, the DNA is TGTGCCAGCAGCTCCGCGGTCCGGACTAGGACGTCCGAGCAGTACTTC. Protein sequence: CASSSAVRTRTSEQYF.

This clone is a singleton in its sample. Here the CDR3 DNA reads TGCGCCAGCAGCTTGGAGGACAGCTACGAGCAGTACTTC. This codes for CASSLEDSYEQYF. The chain joins TRBV5-1 to TRBJ2-7, with D tentatively TRBD1 (6 bases). The germline gives CDR1 SGHRS, CDR2 YFSETQ. Trimming took 0 bases from V and 3 from J, leaving 7 bases between them. CDR3 length: 13 residues.

This chain joins TRBV21-1 and TRBJ1-1. TRBV21-1 is tagged as a pseudogene. The CDR3 runs 21 residues. The CDR3, as DNA: TGTGCCAGCAGCAAAGGCGGGCCAGCCGGGGGGTTGGGGGGCCGGAACACTGAAGCTTTCTTT. Translated: CASSKGGPAGGLGGRNTEAFF.